This T cell receptor beta chain was recorded in a study of shared clonotypes between healthy human individuals. V gave up 8 bases and J gave up 2 bases, with 19 bases separating them. The germline gives CDR1 MNHEY, CDR2 SVGAGI. The CDR3 consists of 15 residues. Assay: immunoSEQ multiplex PCR; the TCRdb copy retains only in-frame clones and omits some. The data show millions of clones, with 85% to 95% seen just once and 0.35% to 0.5% held by the top ten. The sequenced material came from naive CD4+ T cells from PBMCs. Subset defined: CD45RA+ positively selected. This receptor was obtained from a man aged 18 to 29 in good health. Some clones in this sample may be carry-over from other donors' samples. The rearrangement links TRBV6-5 to TRBJ2-7, with D perhaps being TRBD1 or TRBD2 (5 bases each). The CDR3 DNA follows: TGTGCCAGCCAACCATCTGGGACCTACCCCTACGAGCAGTACTTC. Protein product: CASQPSGTYPYEQYF.